These T cell receptor beta chains were read from a single sample in a study of blood T cells in healthy people across ages. In TCRdb, the 5' RACE reads were re-called with MiXCR into one record per CDR3 protein. The table includes roughly 1,500,000 distinct CDR3 sequences, 35% to 45% detected once. Input material: blood. The receptors were sampled from a woman aged 18-35 years in good health. Each CDR3 is given with its conserved first and last residue. D genes are given only for firm matches. Where a row states a size, it is once, few, many or the class of an expanded clone; other rows omit it.

J | D | size | V | CDR3 | DNA
TRBJ2-7 | TRBD1 | . | TRBV5-1 | CASSKDPTGAYEQYF | TGCGCCAGCAGTAAAGATCCGACAGGGGCTTACGAGCAGTACTTC
TRBJ2-7 | . | . | TRBV7-9 | CASSVGRSGNEQYF | TGTGCCAGCAGCGTAGGTCGTTCCGGGAACGAGCAGTACTTC
TRBJ2-4 | . | few | TRBV20-1 | CSASSPQWAKNIQYF | TGCAGTGCTAGCTCCCCGCAATGGGCCAAAAACATTCAGTACTTC
TRBJ1-2 | TRBD1 | few | TRBV5-1 | CASSSSTTDRITGYTF | TGCGCCAGCAGCTCCTCTACGACGGACAGGATCACGGGCTACACCTTC
TRBJ2-3 | TRBD2 | . | TRBV20-1 | CSAKGGTSGRPDTQYF | TGCAGTGCTAAGGGAGGGACTAGCGGGAGGCCAGATACGCAGTATTTT
TRBJ2-3 | TRBD2 | . | TRBV20-1 | CSARFGRAPDTQYF | TGCAGTGCTAGATTCGGGAGGGCCCCGGATACGCAGTATTTT
TRBJ2-5 | . | . | TRBV7-2 | CASSLWADSEQYF | TGTGCCAGCAGCCTCTGGGCCGATAGTGAGCAGTACTTC
TRBJ2-7 | . | . | TRBV5-1 | CASSLEGGGHEQYF | TGCGCCAGCAGCTTGGAAGGGGGAGGACACGAGCAGTACTTC
TRBJ2-7 | TRBD1 | . | TRBV20-1 | CSIPGQSYEQYF | TGCAGTATACCGGGACAGTCCTACGAGCAGTACTTC
TRBJ2-7 | TRBD1 | many | TRBV28 | CASSDRDSYEQYF | TGTGCCAGCAGTGACAGGGACTCCTACGAGCAGTACTTC
TRBJ1-5 | . | . | TRBV7-9 | CASSYGADLNQPQHF | TGTGCCAGCAGCTATGGGGCGGACCTTAATCAGCCCCAGCATTTT
TRBJ1-1 | TRBD1 | . | TRBV5-1 | CASRRAGGKNTEAFF | TGCGCCAGCAGAAGGGCAGGGGGCAAGAACACTGAAGCTTTCTTT
TRBJ2-1 | . | few | TRBV15 | CATSRGDSYNEQFF | TGTGCCACCAGCAGGGGGGACTCCTACAATGAGCAGTTCTTC
TRBJ2-1 | TRBD2 | . | TRBV2 | CASPTGLAGGNEQFF | TGTGCCAGCCCTACGGGACTAGCGGGAGGGAATGAGCAGTTCTTC
TRBJ2-7 | TRBD1 | . | TRBV7-2 | CASSLGQGMGYEQYF | TGTGCCAGCAGCTTAGGACAGGGGATGGGCTACGAGCAGTACTTC
TRBJ1-1 | . | . | TRBV12-3/TRBV12-4 | CASMPAQSLEAFF | TGTGCCAGCATGCCCGCCCAATCCCTTGAAGCTTTCTTT
TRBJ2-5 | . | few | TRBV2 | CASHRDQETQYF | TGTGCCAGCCACAGGGACCAAGAGACCCAGTACTTC
TRBJ2-3 | . | . | TRBV5-4 | CASSLEAHGGDTQYF | TGTGCCAGCAGCTTGGAAGCTCACGGAGGAGATACGCAGTATTTT
TRBJ2-2 | TRBD2 | . | TRBV12-3/TRBV12-4 | CASSPLGLAATNGELFF | TGTGCCAGCAGTCCCCTTGGACTAGCGGCTACCAACGGGGAGCTGTTTTTT
TRBJ2-7 | . | . | TRBV29-1 | CSVRTSGLSYEQYF | TGCAGCGTTCGTACCTCGGGACTCTCCTACGAGCAGTACTTC
TRBJ1-2 | TRBD1 | . | TRBV5-5 | CASSLARTGNPNYGYTF | TGTGCCAGCAGCTTGGCCCGGACAGGGAATCCTAACTATGGCTACACCTTC
TRBJ2-2 | . | few | TRBV29-1 | CSGGRVTGELFF | TGCAGCGGAGGCAGGGTCACCGGGGAGCTGTTTTTT
TRBJ2-5 | . | . | TRBV7-2 | CASSLSGRANYDEQYF | TGTGCCAGCAGCCTTTCGGGGAGAGCGAACTACGATGAGCAGTACTTC
TRBJ2-5 | TRBD2 | . | TRBV7-3 | CASSLTTSGEAQYF | TGTGCCAGCAGCTTAACGACTAGCGGGGAGGCCCAGTACTTC
TRBJ1-2 | . | . | TRBV6-5 | CASSSSSLGGGGYTF | TGTGCCAGCAGTTCCAGTTCATTAGGGGGGGGTGGCTACACCTTC
TRBJ1-2 | . | few | TRBV29-1 | CSVEEASGGYTF | TGCAGCGTTGAAGAAGCGTCTGGCGGCTACACCTTC
TRBJ2-5 | TRBD2 | . | TRBV3-1 | CASESSGETQYF | TGTGCCAGCGAAAGTAGCGGGGAGACCCAGTACTTC
TRBJ2-3 | . | . | TRBV12-3/TRBV12-4 | CASSPSISTDTQYF | TGTGCCAGCAGTCCGTCGATTAGCACAGATACGCAGTATTTT
TRBJ2-3 | TRBD1 | . | TRBV24-1 | CATSDLGTGDTDTQYF | TGTGCCACCAGTGATTTGGGGACAGGAGACACAGATACGCAGTATTTT
TRBJ1-6 | . | . | TRBV6-6 | CASSRAGDNSPLHF | TGTGCCAGCAGTAGGGCAGGGGATAATTCACCCCTCCACTTT
TRBJ2-3 | . | many | TRBV27 | CASSFSGRTDTQYF | TGTGCCAGCAGTTTTAGCGGACGCACAGATACGCAGTATTTT
TRBJ2-5 | TRBD2 | few | TRBV6-5 | CASSYSGSGFPSQETQYF | TGTGCCAGCAGTTACTCGGGTAGCGGGTTCCCCTCACAAGAGACCCAGTACTTC
TRBJ2-3 | . | . | TRBV28 | CASSWSTYTDTQYF | TGTGCCAGCAGTTGGAGCACCTACACAGATACGCAGTATTTT
TRBJ2-3 | . | . | TRBV12-3/TRBV12-4 | CASSASWGSTDTQYF | TGTGCCAGCAGTGCCAGCTGGGGGAGCACAGATACGCAGTATTTT
TRBJ2-7 | TRBD2 | . | TRBV3-1 | CASGGENIVREQYF | TGTGCCAGCGGGGGGGAGAATATTGTCCGGGAGCAGTACTTC
TRBJ2-2 | . | . | TRBV12-3/TRBV12-4 | CASSTPLENTGELFF | TGTGCCAGCAGTACGCCTCTAGAGAACACCGGGGAGCTGTTTTTT
TRBJ2-7 | . | . | TRBV15 | CATSAARGFSYEQYF | TGTGCCACCAGCGCCGCCCGGGGGTTTTCCTACGAGCAGTACTTC
TRBJ2-5 | . | few | TRBV5-1 | CASTLGAAQETQYF | TGCGCCAGCACCTTGGGGGCTGCGCAAGAGACCCAGTACTTC
TRBJ1-4 | TRBD1 | . | TRBV5-1 | CASRSDVGTVGEKLFF | TGCGCCAGCAGAAGCGACGTTGGGACAGTAGGGGAAAAACTGTTTTTT
TRBJ2-7 | TRBD2 | . | TRBV5-1 | CASSSGLAGLSYEQYF | TGCGCCAGCAGCTCCGGGCTAGCGGGGCTCTCCTACGAGCAGTACTTC